This T cell receptor beta chain was identified during a study of blood T cell repertoires in COVID-19. Background on the study: Specimens from acute and convalescent COVID-19 originated in the United States, Italy and Spain.

The table lists this clone with a count of one. Germline assignment: CDR1 PRHDT and CDR2 FYEKMQ (reference sequence). The CDR3 consists of 14 residues. The germline V and J ends were trimmed by 0 bases and 6 bases, with 11 bases remaining between them. In the original workflow: From reference gene primer amplification, estimates of nucleated cell counts were derived. Clones were read by immunoSEQ multiplex PCR, and TCRdb kept only the in-frame ones, dropping some. V and J calls and clone size are copied from that table; D and trimming were computed from the DNA. This sample yields 250,000 to 300,000 clones, of which roughly 89% are seen a single time; less than 2.5% belongs to the top ten.

Sequencing was carried out using peripheral blood. The J gene is TRBJ1-2, the V gene TRBV13; D remains ambiguous. The sequence was obtained from a man aged 45 to 65 with acute or convalescent COVID-19. The DNA of the CDR3 is TGTGCCAGCAGCTTAGGCCCGGGATCGGATGGCTACACCTTC. It codes for CASSLGPGSDGYTF.